This T cell receptor beta chain emerged from a study of CD8+ T cells in alopecia areata. Described treatment: oral pan-JAK inhibitor, 5-10 mg twice daily. PBMCs yielded sorted CD4+ and CD8+ T cells. Sequencing used cDNA as its template, made by extracting RNA and reverse transcribing it. The assay was immunoSEQ multiplex PCR, and TCRdb's table has in-frame clones only and misses some. This table holds over 150,000 clones, under 60% found once. The V segment lost 4 bases and the J segment 4 bases; nucleotides outside the gene matches: 2. The germline gives CDR1 SGHNT, CDR2 YYREEE (reference sequence). The CDR3 has 13 amino acids.

V usage is TRBV5-4 and J usage is TRBJ1-1; TRBD1 matches at 9 bases. The receptor comes from a human donor with alopecia areata. The source was CD8+ T cells sorted from blood, collected at week 24, from a patient treated with tofacitinib. DNA of the CDR3: TGTGCCAGCAGCCAGGACAGGGGCACTGAAGCTTTCTTT. Translation gives CASSQDRGTEAFF.